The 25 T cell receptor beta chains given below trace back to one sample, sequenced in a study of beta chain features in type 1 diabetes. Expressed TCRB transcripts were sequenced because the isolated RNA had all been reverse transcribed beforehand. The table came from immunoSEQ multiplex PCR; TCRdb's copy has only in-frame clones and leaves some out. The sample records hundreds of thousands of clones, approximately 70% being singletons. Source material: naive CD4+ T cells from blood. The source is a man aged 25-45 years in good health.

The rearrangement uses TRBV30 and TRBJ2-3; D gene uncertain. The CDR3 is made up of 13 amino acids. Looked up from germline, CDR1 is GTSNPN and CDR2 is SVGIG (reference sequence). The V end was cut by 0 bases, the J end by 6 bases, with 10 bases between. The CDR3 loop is CAWSVPTGDTQYF. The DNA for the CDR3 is TGTGCCTGGAGTGTACCAACCGGGGATACGCAGTATTTT.

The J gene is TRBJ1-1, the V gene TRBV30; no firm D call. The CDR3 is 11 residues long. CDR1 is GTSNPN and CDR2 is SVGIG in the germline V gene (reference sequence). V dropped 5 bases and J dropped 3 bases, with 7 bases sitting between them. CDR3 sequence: CAWLDDTEAFF. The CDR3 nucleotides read TGTGCCTGGCTCGACGACACTGAAGCTTTCTTT.

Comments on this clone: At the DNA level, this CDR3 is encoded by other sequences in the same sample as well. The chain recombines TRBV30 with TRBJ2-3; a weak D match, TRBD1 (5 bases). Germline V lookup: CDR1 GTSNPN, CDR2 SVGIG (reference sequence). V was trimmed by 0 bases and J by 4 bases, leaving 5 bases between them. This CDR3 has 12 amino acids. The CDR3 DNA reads TGTGCCTGGAGTGTAGGGGCAGATACGCAGTATTTT. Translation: CAWSVGADTQYF.

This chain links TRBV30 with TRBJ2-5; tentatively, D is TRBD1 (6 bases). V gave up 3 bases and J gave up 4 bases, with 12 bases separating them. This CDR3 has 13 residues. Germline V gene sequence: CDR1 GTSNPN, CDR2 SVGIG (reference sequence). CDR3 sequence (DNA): TGTGCCTGGAGCCACAGGGCTGGAGAGACCCAGTACTTC. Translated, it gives CAWSHRAGETQYF.

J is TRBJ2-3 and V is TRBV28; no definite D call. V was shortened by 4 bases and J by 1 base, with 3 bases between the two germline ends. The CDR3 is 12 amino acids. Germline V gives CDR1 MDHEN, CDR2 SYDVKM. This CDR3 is CASSSCTDTQYF. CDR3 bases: TGTGCCAGCAGTTCCTGCACAGATACGCAGTATTTT.

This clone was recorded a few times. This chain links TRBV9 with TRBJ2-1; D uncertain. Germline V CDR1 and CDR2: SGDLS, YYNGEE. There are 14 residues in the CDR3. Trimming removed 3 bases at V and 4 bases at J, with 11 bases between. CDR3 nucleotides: TGTGCCAGCAGCGAAATAGGAGAATACAATGAGCAGTTCTTC. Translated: CASSEIGEYNEQFF.

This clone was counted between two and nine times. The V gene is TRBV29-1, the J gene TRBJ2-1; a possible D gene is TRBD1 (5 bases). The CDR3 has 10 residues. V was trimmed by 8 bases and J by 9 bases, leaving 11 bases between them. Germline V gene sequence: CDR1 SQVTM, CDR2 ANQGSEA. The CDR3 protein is CSFGHIEQFF. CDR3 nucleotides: TGCAGCTTCGGACATATTGAGCAGTTCTTC.

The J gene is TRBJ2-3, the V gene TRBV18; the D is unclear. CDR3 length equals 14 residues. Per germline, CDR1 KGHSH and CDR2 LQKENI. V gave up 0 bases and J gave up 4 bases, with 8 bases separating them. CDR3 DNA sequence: TGTGCCAGCTCACCACCCATGAAGGCAGATACGCAGTATTTT. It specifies CASSPPMKADTQYF.

The DNA for the CDR3 is TGTGCCTGGAGCTCACTTGCTGGAAACACCATATATTTT. Residues: CAWSSLAGNTIYF. The chain joins TRBV30 to TRBJ1-3; D ambiguous. The germline CDR1 and CDR2 sequences are GTSNPN and SVGIG (reference sequence). Trimming took off 3 bases at V and 2 bases at J, with 8 bases between the two ends. There are 13 residues in the CDR3.

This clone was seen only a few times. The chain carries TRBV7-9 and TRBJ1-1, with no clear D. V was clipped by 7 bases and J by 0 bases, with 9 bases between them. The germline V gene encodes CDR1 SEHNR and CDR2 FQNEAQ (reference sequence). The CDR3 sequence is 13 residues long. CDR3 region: CASTQNLNTEAFF. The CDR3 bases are TGTGCCAGCACCCAGAACTTGAACACTGAAGCTTTCTTT.

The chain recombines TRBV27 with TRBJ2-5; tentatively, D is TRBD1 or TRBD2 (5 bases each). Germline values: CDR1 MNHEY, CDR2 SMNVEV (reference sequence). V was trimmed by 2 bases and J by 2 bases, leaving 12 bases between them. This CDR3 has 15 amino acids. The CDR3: CASSLEGLAQETQYF. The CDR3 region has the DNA TGTGCCAGCAGTTTAGAGGGGCTAGCACAAGAGACCCAGTACTTC.

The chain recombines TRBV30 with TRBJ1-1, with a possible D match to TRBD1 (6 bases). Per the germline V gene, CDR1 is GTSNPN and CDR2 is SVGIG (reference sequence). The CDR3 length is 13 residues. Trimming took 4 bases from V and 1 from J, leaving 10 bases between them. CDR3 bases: TGTGCCTGGACAGGGGACAAGAACACTGAAGCTTTCTTT. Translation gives CAWTGDKNTEAFF.

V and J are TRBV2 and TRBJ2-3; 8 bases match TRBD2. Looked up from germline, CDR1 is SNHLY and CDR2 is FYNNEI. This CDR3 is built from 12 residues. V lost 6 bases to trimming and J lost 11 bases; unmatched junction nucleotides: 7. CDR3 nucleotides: TGTGCCAGCAGCATGGGACTAGGGGAGCAGTATTTT. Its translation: CASSMGLGEQYF. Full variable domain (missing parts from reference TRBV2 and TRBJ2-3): EPEVTQTPSHQVTQMGQEVILRCVPISNHLYFYWYRQILGQKVEFLVSFYNNEISEKSEIFDDQFSVERPDGSNFTLKIRSTKLEDSAMYFCASSMGLGEQYFGPGTRLTVL.

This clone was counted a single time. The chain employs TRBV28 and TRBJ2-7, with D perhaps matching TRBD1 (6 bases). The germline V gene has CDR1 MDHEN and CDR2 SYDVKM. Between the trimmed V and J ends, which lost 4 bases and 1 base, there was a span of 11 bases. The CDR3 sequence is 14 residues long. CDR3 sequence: CASSSTGKSYEQYF. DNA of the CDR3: TGTGCCAGCAGTTCGACAGGCAAATCCTACGAGCAGTACTTC.

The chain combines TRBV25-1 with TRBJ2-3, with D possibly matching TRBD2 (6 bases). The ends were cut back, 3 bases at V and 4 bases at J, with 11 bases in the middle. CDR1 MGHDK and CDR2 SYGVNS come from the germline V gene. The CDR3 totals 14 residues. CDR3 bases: TGTGCCAGCAGTGATGTTGCGGGATCAGATACGCAGTATTTT. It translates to CASSDVAGSDTQYF.

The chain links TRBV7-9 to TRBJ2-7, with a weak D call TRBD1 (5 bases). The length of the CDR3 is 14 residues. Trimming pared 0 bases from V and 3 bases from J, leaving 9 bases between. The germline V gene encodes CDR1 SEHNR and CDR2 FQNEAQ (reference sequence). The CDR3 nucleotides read TGTGCCAGCAGCTTAGCTTGGGGCCTCTACGAGCAGTACTTC. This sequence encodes CASSLAWGLYEQYF.

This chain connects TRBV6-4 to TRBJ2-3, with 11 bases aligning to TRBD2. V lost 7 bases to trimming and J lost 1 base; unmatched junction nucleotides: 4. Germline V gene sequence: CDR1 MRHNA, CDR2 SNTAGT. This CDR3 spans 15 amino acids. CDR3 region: CASTSLAGGTDTQYF. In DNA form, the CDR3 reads TGTGCCAGCACCTCACTAGCGGGAGGCACAGATACGCAGTATTTT.

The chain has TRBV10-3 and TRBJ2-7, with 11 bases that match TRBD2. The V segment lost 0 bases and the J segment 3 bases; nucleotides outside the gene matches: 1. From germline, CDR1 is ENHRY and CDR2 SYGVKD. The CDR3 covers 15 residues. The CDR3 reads CAISESGTSGYEQYF. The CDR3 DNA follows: TGTGCCATCAGTGAGTCTGGGACTAGCGGCTACGAGCAGTACTTC.

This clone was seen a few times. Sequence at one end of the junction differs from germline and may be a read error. CDR3 sequence (DNA): TGCGGCACGGGGAGGTCCTCTGGGGCCAACGTCCTGACTTTC. This sequence encodes CGTGRSSGANVLTF. The chain joins TRBV30 to TRBJ2-6; possible D gene TRBD2, 6 bases. The CDR3 totals 14 residues. Per the germline V gene, CDR1 is GTSNPN and CDR2 is SVGIG (reference sequence).

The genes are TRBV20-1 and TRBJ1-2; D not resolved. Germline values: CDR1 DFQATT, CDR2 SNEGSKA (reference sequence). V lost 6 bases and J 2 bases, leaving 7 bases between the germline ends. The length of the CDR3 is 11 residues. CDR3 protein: CSARQNYGYTF. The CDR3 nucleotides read TGCAGTGCCAGGCAGAACTATGGCTACACCTTC.

CDR3 DNA: TGTGCCAGCTCACCAGCCGGCGGGAGCTACTACAATGAGCAGTTCTTC. Encoded protein: CASSPAGGSYYNEQFF. The chain carries TRBV18 and TRBJ2-1; 7 nucleotides align to TRBD2. The germline V gene encodes CDR1 KGHSH and CDR2 LQKENI. This CDR3 comprises 16 residues. V lost 2 bases, J lost 3 bases, and 7 bases stayed unmatched. The full variable domain, rest sourced from reference TRBV18 and TRBJ2-1, is NAGVMQNPRHLVRRRGQEARLRCSPMKGHSHVYWYRQLPEEGLKFMVYLQKENIIDESGMPKERFSAEFPKEGPSILRIQQVVRGDSAAYFCASSPAGGSYYNEQFFGPGTRLTVL.

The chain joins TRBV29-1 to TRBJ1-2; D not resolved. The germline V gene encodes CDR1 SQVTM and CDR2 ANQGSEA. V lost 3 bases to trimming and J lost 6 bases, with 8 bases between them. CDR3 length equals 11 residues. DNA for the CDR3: TGCAGCGTTGATCCTATCGATGGCTACACCTTC. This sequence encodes CSVDPIDGYTF.

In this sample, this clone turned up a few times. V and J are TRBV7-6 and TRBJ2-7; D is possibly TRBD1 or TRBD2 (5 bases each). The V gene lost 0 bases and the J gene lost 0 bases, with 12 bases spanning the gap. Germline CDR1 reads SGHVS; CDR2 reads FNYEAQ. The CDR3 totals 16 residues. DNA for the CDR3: TGTGCCAGCAGCTTAGCGTCCGGGGCGAGCTCCTACGAGCAGTACTTC. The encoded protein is CASSLASGASSYEQYF.

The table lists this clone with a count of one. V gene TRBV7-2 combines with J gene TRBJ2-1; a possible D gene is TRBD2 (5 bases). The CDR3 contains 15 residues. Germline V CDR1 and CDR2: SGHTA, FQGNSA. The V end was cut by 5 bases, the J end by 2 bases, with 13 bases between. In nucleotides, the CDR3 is TGTGCCAGCAGCCCACTAGGCCGAGCCTACAATGAGCAGTTCTTC. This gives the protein CASSPLGRAYNEQFF.

The CDR3 DNA sequence: TGTGCCTGGAGACGGACAGGGGGTGTCAACTATGGCTACACCTTC. This codes for CAWRRTGGVNYGYTF. This chain joins TRBV30 and TRBJ1-2; 10 positions match TRBD1. This CDR3 region has 15 residues. Germline CDR1 is GTSNPN and CDR2 is SVGIG (reference sequence). J gave up 2 bases and V 3 bases, and 6 bases lay outside the gene matches.